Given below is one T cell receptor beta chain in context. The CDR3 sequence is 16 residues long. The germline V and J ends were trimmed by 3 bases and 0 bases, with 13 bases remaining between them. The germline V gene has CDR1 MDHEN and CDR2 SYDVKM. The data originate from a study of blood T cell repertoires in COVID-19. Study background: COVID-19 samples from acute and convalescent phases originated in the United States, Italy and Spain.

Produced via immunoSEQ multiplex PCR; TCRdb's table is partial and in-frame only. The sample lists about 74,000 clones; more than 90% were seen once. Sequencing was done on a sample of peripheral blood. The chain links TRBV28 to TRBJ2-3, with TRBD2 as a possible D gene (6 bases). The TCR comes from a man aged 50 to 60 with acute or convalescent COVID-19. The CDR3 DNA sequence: TGTGCCAGCAGTTTGTCAGGGCTAGCGAGCACAGATACGCAGTATTTT. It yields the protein CASSLSGLASTDTQYF.